This is a list of T cell receptor beta chains from one sample in a study of human thymus T cells. The repertoire was sequenced with immunoSEQ multiplex PCR; TCRdb's copy has only in-frame clones and lacks some. The table has approximately 71,000 clones, 90% to 95% seen once. Sequences were obtained from thymus tissue. These receptors were taken from a girl under three years old with a congenital heart defect but otherwise immunologically healthy. The CDR3 runs from the conserved cysteine through the conserved F or W. Fields, in order: V gene, J gene, clone size, D gene, CDR3 protein, CDR3 DNA. A D gene is named only where the DNA matches it firmly. Size tells how often a clone was seen (once, few, many) or the class of an expanded clone, and some rows leave it out.

TRBV2	TRBJ1-1	NA	NA	CASSEITAMNTEAFF	TGTGCCAGCAGTGAAATCACAGCTATGAACACTGAAGCTTTCTTT
TRBV9	TRBJ2-3	NA	TRBD2	CASSVVAGVTDTQYF	TGTGCCAGCAGCGTAGTGGCGGGAGTAACAGATACGCAGTATTTT
TRBV6-1	TRBJ2-5	NA	TRBD1	CASRTGVKTQYF	TGTGCCAGCAGGACAGGGGTAAAGACCCAGTACTTC
TRBV19	TRBJ2-6	NA	TRBD1	CASSIHRGSGANVLTF	TGTGCCAGTAGTATCCACAGGGGAAGTGGGGCCAACGTCCTGACTTTC
TRBV7-2	TRBJ2-3	NA	TRBD1	CASSWTGYTDTQYF	TGTGCCAGCAGCTGGACAGGGTACACAGATACGCAGTATTTT
TRBV7-9	TRBJ1-4	NA	NA	CASSSRGTPNEKLFF	TGTGCCAGCAGCTCGCGGGGGACACCCAATGAAAAACTGTTTTTT
TRBV19	TRBJ2-3	NA	NA	CASTQGGRFPGPRSPDTQYF	TGTGCCAGTACCCAAGGGGGTAGGTTTCCGGGGCCGCGTTCACCAGATACGCAGTATTTT
TRBV2	TRBJ2-2	NA	TRBD1	CASSETKQGSLAGELFF	TGTGCCAGCAGTGAAACAAAACAGGGGAGTTTGGCCGGGGAGCTGTTTTTT
TRBV19	TRBJ1-5	once	NA	CARGTQKGNQPQHF	TGTGCCAGGGGGACACAAAAAGGCAATCAGCCCCAGCATTTT
TRBV7-9	TRBJ2-1	NA	TRBD2	CASSLRGLVVNEQFF	TGTGCCAGCAGCTTGCGGGGACTAGTCGTCAATGAGCAGTTCTTC
TRBV15	TRBJ2-5	once	NA	CATSRVSRGWETQYF	TGTGCCACCAGCAGAGTCAGTCGGGGGTGGGAGACCCAGTACTTC
TRBV11-2	TRBJ1-2	NA	NA	CASSSRTGGYTF	TGTGCCAGCAGCTCCCGGACTGGCGGCTACACCTTC
TRBV7-2	TRBJ2-7	NA	TRBD2	CASSPPAAAGDSYEQYF	TGTGCCAGCAGCCCGCCCGCGGCGGCGGGGGACTCCTACGAGCAGTACTTC
TRBV5-1	TRBJ1-1	NA	TRBD1	CASSLTGAPTEAFF	TGCGCCAGCAGCTTGACAGGGGCCCCGACTGAAGCTTTCTTT
TRBV5-8	TRBJ2-3	NA	TRBD1	CASSYRGTQYF	TGTGCCAGCAGCTACAGGGGTACGCAGTATTTT
TRBV28	TRBJ1-2	NA	NA	CASSPSRSGGYGYTF	TGTGCCAGCAGTCCCTCCCGCAGTGGGGGATATGGCTACACCTTC
TRBV7-8	TRBJ2-7	NA	NA	CASSLAEQGDSYEQYF	TGTGCCAGCAGCTTAGCGGAACAGGGAGATTCCTACGAGCAGTACTTC
TRBV6-1	TRBJ1-2	NA	NA	CASSVRDYYGYTF	TGTGCCAGCAGTGTCCGGGACTACTATGGCTACACCTTC
TRBV19	TRBJ2-7	NA	TRBD2	CASSIRASGLSYEQYF	TGTGCCAGTAGTATAAGGGCTAGCGGGCTTTCCTACGAGCAGTACTTC
TRBV12-5	TRBJ1-5	NA	NA	CASGLTHGGVRSQPQHF	TGTGCTAGTGGTTTGACCCATGGCGGGGTAAGAAGTCAGCCCCAGCATTTT
TRBV9	TRBJ2-3	NA	NA	CASSVEIGTQYF	TGTGCCAGCAGCGTAGAGATCGGTACGCAGTATTTT